The T cell receptor beta chain under discussion was sequenced for a study of blood T cells in healthy people across ages (dated by TCRdb to the mid-2010s). For the wider study: Template switching captured roughly one uniquely barcoded TCR beta cDNA molecule per two T cells in model experiments. To avoid experimental bias, donors of different ages were spread randomly across the sequencing lanes. Age-related changes in TCR beta repertoire diversity were measured in the study by deep sequencing normalized with unique cDNA molecular identifiers. Using the same blood draw, the study looked at two additional independent replicas of 1 million unique cDNA reads for two donors, one aged 18 to 30 and the other aged 80 or older. The donors were divided into four age groups: young (average about 15 years), middle-aged (under 40), aged (about 60) and long-lived (nearly 85).

Worth noting for this clonotype: Which antigen it targets is not known. A much larger clone lies a single base off, so this may be a read error.

Receptor amplification or capture employed 5' RACE. Sequencing took place on an Illumina HiSeq 2500. A second PCR of roughly 7 to 12 cycles was run with a J-beta primer mix and a sample-barcoded 5' primer. Each TCR beta cDNA molecule received a unique molecular identifier from a template-switch 5' adaptor carrying 12 random nucleotides. Each sample yielded at least 3 million CDR3-containing paired-end reads. First-strand cDNA synthesis was performed from all RNA using the Mint cDNA synthesis kit, with priming by a TRBC-specific oligonucleotide. Following uracil-DNA glycosylase treatment, all cDNA underwent a first 18-cycle PCR with the universal primers M1SS and BC2_uni_R. Processing in the source paper ran as follows. Normalization of each sample was performed by random selection of 1 million high-quality reads, each carrying a distinct molecular identifier. Instead of being binned into consensus sequences, reads with shared molecular identifiers were discarded. MiTCR, set to a Q25 quality threshold and the strictest error-elimination algorithm, was used for CDR3 identification, clonotype clustering and error correction. A nonparametric unseen species model with Euler transformation was used to estimate a lower bound on total TCR beta diversity. TCRdb took the public reads, trimmed them with fastp at Q25, ran MiXCR for clone calling and kept in-frame beta chains. Each record represents a unique CDR3 protein, reported with the most common genes and DNA among its rows. What appears here as the V and J calls and clone size reflects TCRdb's work, not the paper's. This sample has hundreds of thousands of distinct CDR3 sequences in its table, and 45% to 50% of those were observed once. About an eighth of the sample is taken by the ten largest.

The donors were roughly 38 Caucasian individuals from Russia, aged about 6 to 100 years, who were systemically healthy. Each donor gave approximately 9.3 milliliters of peripheral blood, collected into EDTA-treated Vacutainer tubes. Ficoll-Paque density-gradient centrifugation was used to isolate PBMCs, with at least 7 million obtained per sample. Total RNA, at least 6 micrograms per sample, was extracted from PBMCs with Trizol reagent. For every donor, flow cytometry on a PBMC aliquot measured the percentage of naive CD45RAhigh/CD27high T cells. V gives up 0 bases and J gives up 10 bases, and the segment between their germline ends measures 10 bases. Inclusive of the bounding cysteine and phenylalanine, the CDR3 is 13 residues long. Of all the DNA, just the CDR3 is kept, 39 bases in frame from base 1. CDR1 LGHNA and CDR2 YSLEER were looked up in the germline V gene. What the research found in general, with its limitations: Compared with the aged group, more naive CD4+ T cells, fewer expanded clones and increased TCR diversity were shown by the long-lived group, suggesting age selection. There was a strong correlation between observed TCR beta diversity and the percentage of naive T cells measured by flow cytometry. Because the CMV infection status of the donors was unknown, age-related changes in expanded clonotypes may potentially have been confounded. Estimates of total diversity from one million sequenced T cells were regarded as lower bounds and underestimates. As age increased, observed TCR beta diversity per million T cells dropped in a roughly linear way, and a significant reduction was already evident by age around 41. Because profiling used bulk unsorted PBMCs, naive and antigen-experienced compartments could not be compared conclusively.

The specimen sequenced was blood. This TCR was recovered from a man younger than 40 in good health. The sequence links TRBV4-3 to TRBJ2-1, with no reliable assignment of the D segment. Here the CDR3 is given as CASSQDGRKEQFF. The sequenced DNA is TGCGCCAGCAGCCAAGATGGTCGTAAGGAGCAGTTCTTC.